Described below is a single T cell receptor (beta chain) sequence and its context. Its antigen is currently not known. Base qualities are not at hand, and no much larger clone is one base apart. The data were taken from a study of cytomegalovirus exposure and HLA in healthy donors (dated by TCRdb to 2016 to 2017). For the wider study: An earlier analysis of approximately 590 of the donors reported 276 Gb of sequence data and some 120 million unique TCR beta sequences from 150 million to 200 million T cells. HLA typing included class I and class II loci at four-digit resolution. A later genetic analysis used genome-wide SNP genotypes for 398 of the 666 donors, treating that subset as a discovery cohort. The T cell repertoires of 666 subjects were profiled by immunosequencing and related to cytomegalovirus serostatus. Of the approximately 370 genotyped donors, 75% to 85% were placed in the genetic ancestry cluster associated with self-reported Caucasian donors. The study was designed to test whether signatures of past pathogen exposure could be identified by cataloging public T cell receptors. In addition to the first cohort of hundreds of subjects, a separate validation cohort of 130 or so different subjects was used. Donor age, sex, ethnicity and CMV serostatus were compiled alongside the repertoire data. The later analysis used no new phenotypic data to find candidate immune exposures, relying instead on TCR beta sequences and their occurrence across donors. Typing coverage varied by locus: 629-630 donors for A, B, C, DRB1 and DQB1; about 520 for DQA1; nearly 610 for DPA1; approximately 450 for DPB1. An earlier analysis of a few hundred of the donors applied high-throughput TCR beta sequencing to assess whether each TCR beta V gene segment acted as functional or pseudogenic. About 5 DR-DQ haplotypes were handled as single units for association and clustering, since linkage in the cohort was strong. A later analysis re-analyzed previously published TCR beta repertoires from roughly 630 donors and added high-resolution HLA genotyping to study TCR occurrence patterns. Every discovery cohort repertoire had been produced on one sequencing platform. An early release covering some 640 HLA-typed donors comprised about 320 gigabases of sequencing data and roughly 86 million unique TCR sequences. Across about 370 genotyped donors of the cohort, an average of roughly 200,000 unique TCR beta nucleotide sequences per donor were sequenced, and around 20% of those sequences were non-productive. To predict cytomegalovirus infection status, the study brought together high-throughput TCR immunosequencing, statistical association of individual TCRs with disease status, and machine learning.

General findings and caveats noted by the study authors: Some IMGT-functional V segments, including TRBV6-2 and TRBV6-3, could not be distinguished by the 87-base-pair reads and were therefore excluded. Strong co-occurrence of HLA alleles, especially DR and DQ, made assigning TCR associations to individual alleles difficult. While some public TCRs were present in many individuals, most TCR sequences turned up only very rarely across donors. The only immune exposure information available for the cohort was CMV serostatus. An earlier analysis of approximately 590 of the donors showed that most TCR beta V segments appeared in productive rearrangements either about 87% or about 30% of the time, which broadly matched IMGT annotations. The classifier was reported to diagnose cytomegalovirus status with high specificity and sensitivity in both the original cohort and the validation cohort. Roughly uniform sequencing depth across donors was assumed in presence/absence analyses, although this assumption may not hold. About 17 rarely observed V segments, including chromosome 9 orphons, were excluded from the earlier analysis of 550 to 700 of the donors because counts were too low. According to the authors, the approach could potentially be generalized to other disease states and immunological phenotypes. In a later analysis, the rate of TCR association differed among HLA loci, with DRB1 alleles having the most associated TCRs and HLA-C alleles having the fewest. A further reported finding was that TCR beta sequences accurately predicted the HLA-A and HLA-B alleles for most subjects in the first cohort. Linkage disequilibrium might explain the correlated functional status among segregating V segments, but an unknown experimental factor could not be excluded. Three of the identified cytomegalovirus-associated TCR beta chains were confirmed in vitro to be specific for cytomegalovirus antigens. Most CMV-associated TCR beta chains appeared to be HLA-restricted in a later analysis, and the HLA associations seemed to be driven largely by CMV exposure. V-gene and J-gene trimming of TCR beta chains was associated with a missense DCLRE1C variant in a later genetic analysis, and the association was replicated in an independent cohort. A later genetic analysis reported fewer N-insertions in productive TCRs among donors in an Asian-associated ancestry cluster than the 666-donor mean. A group of highly shared sequence variants was considered likely to be a technical artifact of the sequencing pipeline. Only TCR beta chains were sequenced in this cohort, and the absence of alpha or paired-chain data limited detectable features. HLA typing was unavailable for some donors at each locus, so association tests used only the typed subset. In a later analysis, several top co-occurrence clusters were reported to appear linked to parvovirus B19, influenza, CMV and Epstein-Barr virus. At a false discovery rate of 0.05, a later analysis linked around 17,000 TCR beta sequences to specific HLA alleles. In a later analysis, HLA-associated TCR beta chains were found to be more clonally expanded and to have lower generation probabilities than equally common non-associated chains. In the study, approximately 150 TCR beta chains were listed as associated with cytomegalovirus.

The cohort was made up of about 610 healthy bone marrow donors. Cohort members were all nominally healthy when sampled, although unrecorded immune exposures were likely present. CMV serostatus was positive for approximately 300 and negative for about half of the roughly 700 cohort members, and was not recorded for this donor. A peripheral blood sample was collected from each donor, and TCR beta sequencing was performed on peripheral blood mononuclear cells. Genomic DNA was extracted from the blood cell samples with the Qiagen DNeasy Blood Extraction Kit. According to the germline V gene (reference sequence), CDR1 reads MNHNY and CDR2 reads SVGAGI. The cysteine opens and the phenylalanine closes a CDR3 of 13 amino acids. Here the CDR3 DNA is all that survives: 39 bases in frame from base 1. Trimming at the junction amounts to 5 bases on V and 5 bases on J, and the germline ends lie 10 bases apart.

Library preparation used the immunoSEQ multiplex PCR assay. For the multiplex PCR, a mixture combining 60 forward primers for TCR Vbeta segments and 13 reverse primers for TCR Jbeta segments was used. A multiplex PCR assay on genomic DNA amplified the CDR3 region of rearranged TCR beta genes. On the Illumina HiSeq System, the amplified TCR beta libraries were sequenced as 87-base-pair reads. The published analysis was carried out like this. Across the roughly 700 repertoires, a later analysis counted 78 million or so unique TCR beta chains, approximately 10 million of which were shared by at least two donors. Raw reads were error-corrected and collapsed into unique sequences by a nearest-neighbor algorithm in which closely related sequences were merged to remove PCR and sequencing errors. V, D and J gene segments were assigned by aligning CDR3 sequences to IMGT reference sequences. For a sequence to be retained, a match of at least six nucleotides to both a V gene segment and a J gene segment was required. A rearrangement counted as productive if the CDR3 had no stop codons and remained in frame with V and J, and every other rearrangement counted as non-productive. CDR3 was defined by IMGT convention, running from the second conserved V-encoded cysteine to the conserved J-encoded phenylalanine. The earlier analysis of roughly 590 of the donors excluded any sequence lacking an unambiguous match to a single V gene segment. An earlier analysis of 587 of the donors called V segments functional above 56.7% productive rearrangements and segregating when the between-donor standard deviation exceeded 5%. A statistical classification framework was built for diagnosing cytomegalovirus status from the catalog of TCR beta chain sequences. A later analysis assigned V and J genes by comparing TCR nucleotide sequences with IMGT/GENE-DB human TR gene sequences. The TCRdist pipeline was used in a later analysis to assign CDR3 sequences and most-parsimonious VDJ recombination scenarios. In a later analysis, each TCR beta chain was defined by its CDR3 amino acid sequence together with its V-gene family, and reads lacking a unique V-gene family were excluded. To address suspected cross-contamination and a sequencing artifact, a later analysis removed roughly 640 highly shared, low-generation-probability nucleotide sequences. In a later analysis, a clonal expansion index was calculated for each public chain from normalized within-repertoire ranks of inferred template counts. In a later analysis, generation probabilities were computed with a VDJ recombination model fitted to out-of-frame rearrangements, and the resulting probabilities were checked against IGoR. A later analysis scored TCR-TCR, TCR-HLA and TCR-CMV co-occurrence with hypergeometric tests, applying a repertoire-size bias correction to TCR pairs. In a later analysis, false discovery rates were estimated by permuting HLA or CMV assignments 20 times. In a later analysis, co-occurring TCRs were grouped using DBSCAN, and TCRdist sequence similarity was added for clustering within HLA-allele-positive subsets. Co-occurrence clustering excluded repertoires with fewer than 30,000 or more than 120,000 public chains, plus five with anomalous nucleotide sharing. TCRdb provides this immuneACCESS table in a form limited to in-frame rearrangements. Some clones are lacking; in checked studies, under half of them reflect an unresolved V gene, and why the rest are absent is not known. V, J and clone size are those of that table, while D and trimming were read from the DNA. This sample comprises 100,000 to 150,000 clones, 65% to 80% of them detected only once. In total, the top ten clones hold under 1.2% of the sample.

The chain is made from TRBV6-6 and TRBJ1-5, with the D gene call left open. This receptor was taken from a human donor in good health. Sequenced sample: PBMCs. The DNA reads as follows: TGTGCCAGCAGTCAGTCGTCTTATCAGCCCCAGCATTTT. Its product reads: CASSQSSYQPQHF.